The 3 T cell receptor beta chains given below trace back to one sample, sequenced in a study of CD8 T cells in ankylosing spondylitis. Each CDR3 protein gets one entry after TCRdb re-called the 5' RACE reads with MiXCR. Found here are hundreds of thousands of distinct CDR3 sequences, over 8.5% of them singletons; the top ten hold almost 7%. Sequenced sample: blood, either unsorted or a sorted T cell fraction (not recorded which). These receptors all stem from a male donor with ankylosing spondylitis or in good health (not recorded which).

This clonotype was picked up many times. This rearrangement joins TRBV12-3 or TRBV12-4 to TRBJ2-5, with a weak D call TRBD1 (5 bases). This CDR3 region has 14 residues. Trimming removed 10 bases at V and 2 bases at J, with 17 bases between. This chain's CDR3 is CATEPRDEQETQYF. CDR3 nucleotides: TGTGCCACCGAACCCAGGGATGAACAAGAGACCCAGTACTTC.

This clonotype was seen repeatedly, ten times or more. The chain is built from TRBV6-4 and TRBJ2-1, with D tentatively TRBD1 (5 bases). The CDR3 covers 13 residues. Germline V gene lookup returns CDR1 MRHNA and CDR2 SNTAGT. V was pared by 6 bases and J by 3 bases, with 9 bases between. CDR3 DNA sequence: TGTGCCAGCAGAAGTGACAGCTACAATGAGCAGTTCTTC. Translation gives CASRSDSYNEQFF.

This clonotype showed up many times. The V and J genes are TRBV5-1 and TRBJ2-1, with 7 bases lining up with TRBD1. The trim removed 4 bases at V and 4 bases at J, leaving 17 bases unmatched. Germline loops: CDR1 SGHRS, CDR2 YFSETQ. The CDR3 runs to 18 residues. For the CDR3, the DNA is TGCGCCAGCAGCCTTTTCTCCCCCGGGATACAGGGGTACAATGAGCAGTTCTTC. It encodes CASSLFSPGIQGYNEQFF.